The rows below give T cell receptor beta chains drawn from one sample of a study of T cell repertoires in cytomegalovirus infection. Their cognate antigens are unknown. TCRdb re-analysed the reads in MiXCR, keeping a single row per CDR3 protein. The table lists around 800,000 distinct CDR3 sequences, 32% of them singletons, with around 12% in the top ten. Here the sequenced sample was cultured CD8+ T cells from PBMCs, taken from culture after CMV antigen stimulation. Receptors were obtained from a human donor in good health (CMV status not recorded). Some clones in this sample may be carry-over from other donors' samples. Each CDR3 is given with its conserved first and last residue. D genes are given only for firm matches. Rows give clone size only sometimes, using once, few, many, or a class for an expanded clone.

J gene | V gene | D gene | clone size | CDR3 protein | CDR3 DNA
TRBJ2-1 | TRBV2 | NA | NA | CASTPLYNEQFF | TGTGCCAGCACCCCTCTTTACAATGAGCAGTTCTTC
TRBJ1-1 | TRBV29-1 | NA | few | CSVDWRTTEAFF | TGCAGCGTTGATTGGAGGACCACTGAAGCTTTCTTT
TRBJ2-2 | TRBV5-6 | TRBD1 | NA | CASKLDRENTGELFF | TGTGCCAGCAAGTTGGACAGGGAGAACACCGGGGAGCTGTTTTTT
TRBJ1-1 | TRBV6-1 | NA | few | CASSELIRVHTEAFF | TGTGCCAGCAGTGAATTAATCAGGGTACACACTGAAGCTTTCTTT
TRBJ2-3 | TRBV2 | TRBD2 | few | CASSWSPTSGTDTQYF | TGTGCCAGCAGCTGGAGTCCAACTAGCGGCACAGATACGCAGTATTTT
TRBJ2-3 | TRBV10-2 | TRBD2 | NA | CASCEAGGLWSTDTQYF | TGCGCCAGCTGTGAAGCGGGGGGCCTCTGGAGCACAGATACGCAGTATTTT
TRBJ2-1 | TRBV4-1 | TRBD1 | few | CASSQVLGGEQFF | TGCGCCAGCAGCCAAGTCCTAGGGGGCGAGCAGTTCTTC
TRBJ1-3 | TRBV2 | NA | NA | CASNDPGREAGNTIYF | TGTGCCAGCAATGATCCGGGGCGGGAGGCTGGAAACACCATATATTTT
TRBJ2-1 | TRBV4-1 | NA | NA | CASSQFATDSYNEQFF | TGCGCCAGCAGCCAATTTGCGACCGACTCCTACAATGAGCAGTTCTTC
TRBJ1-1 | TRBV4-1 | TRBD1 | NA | CASSQGTGVNTEAFF | TGCGCCAGCAGCCAAGGAACAGGGGTGAACACTGAAGCTTTCTTT
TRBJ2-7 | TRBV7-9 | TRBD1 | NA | CASSLATGGYEQYF | TGTGCCAGCAGCCTGGCAACAGGGGGCTACGAGCAGTACTTC
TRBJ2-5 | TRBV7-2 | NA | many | CASSITRDQETQYF | TGTGCCAGCAGCATAACTAGAGACCAAGAGACCCAGTACTTC
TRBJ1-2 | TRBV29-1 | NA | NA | CSVEDLGTEYYGYTF | TGCAGCGTTGAAGATTTAGGGACGGAGTACTATGGCTACACCTTC
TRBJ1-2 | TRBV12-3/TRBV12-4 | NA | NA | CASSKPGGQLIYGYTF | TGTGCCAGCAGTAAACCTGGCGGACAGTTGATCTATGGCTACACCTTC
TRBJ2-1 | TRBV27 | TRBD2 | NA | CASSLAGIPYNEQFF | TGTGCCAGCAGCTTAGCGGGGATTCCCTACAATGAGCAGTTCTTC
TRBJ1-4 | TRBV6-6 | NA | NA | CASSYSNPVQINEKLFF | TGTGCCAGCAGTTACTCGAACCCCGTACAGATTAATGAAAAACTGTTTTTT
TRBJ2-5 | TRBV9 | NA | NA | CASSDPRAQETQYF | TGTGCCAGCAGCGACCCACGGGCTCAAGAGACCCAGTACTTC
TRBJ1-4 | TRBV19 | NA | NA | CASSIFARVGEKLFF | TGTGCCAGTAGTATCTTCGCCAGGGTTGGTGAAAAACTGTTTTTT